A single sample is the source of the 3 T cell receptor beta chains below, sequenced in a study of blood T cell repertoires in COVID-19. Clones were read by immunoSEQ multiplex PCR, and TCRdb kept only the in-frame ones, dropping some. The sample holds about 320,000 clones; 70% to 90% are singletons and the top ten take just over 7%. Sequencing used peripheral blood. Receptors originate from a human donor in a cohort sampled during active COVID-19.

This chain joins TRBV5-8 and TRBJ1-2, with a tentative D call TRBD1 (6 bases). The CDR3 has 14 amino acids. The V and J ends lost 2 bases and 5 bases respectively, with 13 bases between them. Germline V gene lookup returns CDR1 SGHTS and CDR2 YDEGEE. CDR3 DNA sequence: TGTGCCAGCAGCTTACAGGGTACTGTTTATGGCTACACCTTC. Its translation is CASSLQGTVYGYTF.

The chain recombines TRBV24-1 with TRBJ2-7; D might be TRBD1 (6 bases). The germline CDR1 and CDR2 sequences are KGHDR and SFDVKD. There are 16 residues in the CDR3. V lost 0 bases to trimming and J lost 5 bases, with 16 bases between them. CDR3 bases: TGTGCCACCAGTGATTTGGCAGGGGCGTCCTTGGACGAGCAGTACTTC. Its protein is CATSDLAGASLDEQYF.

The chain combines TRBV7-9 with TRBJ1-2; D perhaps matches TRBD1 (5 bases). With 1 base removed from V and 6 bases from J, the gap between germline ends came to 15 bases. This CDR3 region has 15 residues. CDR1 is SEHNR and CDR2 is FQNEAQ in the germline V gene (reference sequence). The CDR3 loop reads CASSLGFGQKDGYTF. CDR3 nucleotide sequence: TGTGCCAGCAGCTTAGGTTTCGGACAAAAGGATGGCTACACCTTC.